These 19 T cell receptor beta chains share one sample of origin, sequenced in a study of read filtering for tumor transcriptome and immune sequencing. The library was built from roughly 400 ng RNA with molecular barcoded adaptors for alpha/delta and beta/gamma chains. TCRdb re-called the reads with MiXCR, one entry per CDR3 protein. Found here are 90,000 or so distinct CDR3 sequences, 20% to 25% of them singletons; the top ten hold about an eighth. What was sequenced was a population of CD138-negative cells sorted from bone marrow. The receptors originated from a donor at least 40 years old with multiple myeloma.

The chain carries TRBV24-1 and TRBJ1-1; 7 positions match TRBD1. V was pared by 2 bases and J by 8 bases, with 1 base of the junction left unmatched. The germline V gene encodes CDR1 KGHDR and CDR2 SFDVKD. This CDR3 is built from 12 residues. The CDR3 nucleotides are TGTGCCACCAGTGATTCGGACAGGGAAGCTTTCTTT. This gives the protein CATSDSDREAFF.

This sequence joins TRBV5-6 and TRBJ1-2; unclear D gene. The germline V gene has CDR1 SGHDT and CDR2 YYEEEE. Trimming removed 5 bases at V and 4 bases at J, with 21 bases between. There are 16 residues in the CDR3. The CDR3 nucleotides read TGTGCCAGCAGTACTCCGCTTACTGAGAGTCTCTATGGCTACACCTTC. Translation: CASSTPLTESLYGYTF.

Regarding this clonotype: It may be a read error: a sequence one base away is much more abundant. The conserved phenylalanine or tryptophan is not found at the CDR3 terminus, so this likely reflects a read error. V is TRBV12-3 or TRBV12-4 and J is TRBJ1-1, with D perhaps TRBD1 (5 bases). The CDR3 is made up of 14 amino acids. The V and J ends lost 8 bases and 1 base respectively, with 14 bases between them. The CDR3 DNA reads TGTGCCAGCCGGTTTGTGGGGCAGAACACTGAAGCTTTCCTT. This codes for CASRFVGQNTEAFL.

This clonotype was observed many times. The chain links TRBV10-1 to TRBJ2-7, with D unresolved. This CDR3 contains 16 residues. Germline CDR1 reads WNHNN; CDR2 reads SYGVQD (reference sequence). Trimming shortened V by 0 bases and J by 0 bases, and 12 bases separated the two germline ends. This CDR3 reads CASSESYGPSSYEQYF. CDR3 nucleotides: TGCGCCAGCAGTGAGTCGTACGGTCCCAGCTCCTACGAGCAGTACTTC.

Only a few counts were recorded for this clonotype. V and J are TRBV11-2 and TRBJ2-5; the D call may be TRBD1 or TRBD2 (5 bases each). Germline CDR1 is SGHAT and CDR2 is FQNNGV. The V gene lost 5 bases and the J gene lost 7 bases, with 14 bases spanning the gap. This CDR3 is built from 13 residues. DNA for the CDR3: TGTGCCAGCAGCGTGGGGACCGGTGTGACCCAGTACTTC. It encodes CASSVGTGVTQYF.

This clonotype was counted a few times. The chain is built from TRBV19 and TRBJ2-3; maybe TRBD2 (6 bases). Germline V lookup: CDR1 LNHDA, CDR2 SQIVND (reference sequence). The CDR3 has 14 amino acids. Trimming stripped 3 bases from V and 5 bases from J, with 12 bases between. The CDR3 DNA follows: TGTGCCAGTAGTATGTGGGGGAGGATAGATACGCAGTATTTT. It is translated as CASSMWGRIDTQYF. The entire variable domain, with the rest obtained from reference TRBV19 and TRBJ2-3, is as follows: DGGITQSPKYLFRKEGQNVTLSCEQNLNHDAMYWYRQDPGQGLRLIYYSQIVNDFQKGDIAEGYSVSREKKESFPLTVTSAQKNPTAFYLCASSMWGRIDTQYFGPGTRLTVL.

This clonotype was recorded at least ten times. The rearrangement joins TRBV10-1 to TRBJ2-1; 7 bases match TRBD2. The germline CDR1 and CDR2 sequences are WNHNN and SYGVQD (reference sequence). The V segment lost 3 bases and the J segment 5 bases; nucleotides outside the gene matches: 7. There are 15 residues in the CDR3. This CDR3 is CASSDGGSGHNEQFF. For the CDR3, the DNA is TGCGCCAGCAGTGACGGGGGTAGCGGGCACAATGAGCAGTTCTTC.

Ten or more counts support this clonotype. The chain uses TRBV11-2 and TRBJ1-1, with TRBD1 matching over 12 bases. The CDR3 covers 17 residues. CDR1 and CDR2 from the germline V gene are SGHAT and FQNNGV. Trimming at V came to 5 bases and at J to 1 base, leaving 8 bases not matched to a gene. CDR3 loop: CASSKRDRGLGNTEAFF. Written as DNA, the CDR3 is TGTGCCAGCAGCAAACGGGACAGGGGGCTCGGGAACACTGAAGCTTTCTTT.

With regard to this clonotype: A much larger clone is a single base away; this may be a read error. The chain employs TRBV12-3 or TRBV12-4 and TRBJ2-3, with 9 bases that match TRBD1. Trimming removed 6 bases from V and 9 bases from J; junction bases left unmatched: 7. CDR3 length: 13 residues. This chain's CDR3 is CASSRTGAFTQYF. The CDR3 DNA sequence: TGTGCCAGCAGCAGGACAGGGGCATTCACGCAGTATTTT.

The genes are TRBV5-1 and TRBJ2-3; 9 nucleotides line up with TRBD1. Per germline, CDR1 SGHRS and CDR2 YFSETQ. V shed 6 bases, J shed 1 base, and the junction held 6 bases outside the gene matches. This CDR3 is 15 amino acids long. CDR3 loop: CASTRGQGGTDTQYF. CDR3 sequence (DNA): TGCGCCAGCACCCGGGGACAGGGAGGCACAGATACGCAGTATTTT.

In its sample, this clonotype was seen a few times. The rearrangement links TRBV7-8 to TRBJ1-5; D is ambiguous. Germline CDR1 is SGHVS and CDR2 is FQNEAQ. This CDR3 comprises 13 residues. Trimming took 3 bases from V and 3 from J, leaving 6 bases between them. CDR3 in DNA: TGTGCCAGCAGCTTCGGCTTCAATCAGCCCCAGCATTTT. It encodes CASSFGFNQPQHF.

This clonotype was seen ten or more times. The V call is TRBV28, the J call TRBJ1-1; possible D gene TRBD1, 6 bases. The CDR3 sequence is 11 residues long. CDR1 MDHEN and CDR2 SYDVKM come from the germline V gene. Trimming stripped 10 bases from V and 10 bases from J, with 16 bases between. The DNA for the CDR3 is TGTGCCACCAAGACCGGGACAAGAGCTTTCTTT. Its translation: CATKTGTRAFF.

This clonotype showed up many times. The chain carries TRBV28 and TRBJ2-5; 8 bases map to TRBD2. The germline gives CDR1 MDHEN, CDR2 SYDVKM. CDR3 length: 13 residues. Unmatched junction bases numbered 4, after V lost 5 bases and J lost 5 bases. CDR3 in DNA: TGTGCCAGCAGTCCGGGGGGGCGGGAGACCCAGTACTTC. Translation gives CASSPGGRETQYF. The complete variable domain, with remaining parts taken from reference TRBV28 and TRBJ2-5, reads DVKVTQSSRYLVKRTGEKVFLECVQDMDHENMFWYRQDPGLGLRLIYFSYDVKMKEKGDIPEGYSVSREKKERFSLILESASTNQTSMYLCASSPGGRETQYFGPGTRLLVL.

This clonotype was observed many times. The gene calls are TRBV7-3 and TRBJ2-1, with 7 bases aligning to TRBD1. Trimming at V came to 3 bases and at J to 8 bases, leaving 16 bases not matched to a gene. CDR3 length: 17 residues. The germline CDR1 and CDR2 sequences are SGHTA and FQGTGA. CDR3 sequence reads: CASSFQPALTGDHEQFF. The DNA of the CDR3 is TGTGCCAGCAGCTTCCAGCCCGCCTTAACAGGGGATCATGAGCAGTTCTTC. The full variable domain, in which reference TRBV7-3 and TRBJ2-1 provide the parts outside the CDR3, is GAGVSQTPSNKVTEKGKYVELRCDPISGHTALYWYRQSLGQGPEFLIYFQGTGAADDSGLPNDRFFAVRPEGSVSTLKIQRTERGDSAVYLCASSFQPALTGDHEQFFGPGTRLTVL.

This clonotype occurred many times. Written as DNA, the CDR3 is TGTGCCAGCAGCCCCGGACTAAAACAAGAGACCCAGTACTTC. Translating gives CASSPGLKQETQYF. This chain uses TRBV12-3 or TRBV12-4 with TRBJ2-5; a possible D gene is TRBD2 (6 bases). This CDR3 has 14 amino acids. V was shortened by 6 bases and J by 2 bases, with 13 bases between the two germline ends.

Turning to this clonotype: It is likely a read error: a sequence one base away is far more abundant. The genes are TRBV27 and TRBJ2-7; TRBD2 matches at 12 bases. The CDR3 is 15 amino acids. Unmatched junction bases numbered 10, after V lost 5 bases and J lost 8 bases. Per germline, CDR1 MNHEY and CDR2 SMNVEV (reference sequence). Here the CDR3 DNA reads TGTGCCAGCAGTCAGCTAGCGGGGGGGATAGTTAAGCAGTACTTC. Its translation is CASSQLAGGIVKQYF.

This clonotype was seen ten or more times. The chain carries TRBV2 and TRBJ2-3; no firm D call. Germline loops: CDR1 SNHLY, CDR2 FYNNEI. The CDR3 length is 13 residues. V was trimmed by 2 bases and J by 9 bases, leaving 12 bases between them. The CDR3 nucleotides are TGTGCCAGCAGTGAAATCACTCAGCAAACGCAGTATTTT. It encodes CASSEITQQTQYF.

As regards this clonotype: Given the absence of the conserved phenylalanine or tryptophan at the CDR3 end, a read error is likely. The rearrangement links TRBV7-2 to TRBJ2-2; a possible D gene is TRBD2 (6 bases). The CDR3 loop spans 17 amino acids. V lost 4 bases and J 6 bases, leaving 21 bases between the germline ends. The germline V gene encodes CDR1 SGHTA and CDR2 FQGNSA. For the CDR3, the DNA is TGTGCCAGCAGCTCAGCCGGACTAACATTTTTCCCCGGGGAGCTGTTTTCT. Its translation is CASSSAGLTFFPGELFS.

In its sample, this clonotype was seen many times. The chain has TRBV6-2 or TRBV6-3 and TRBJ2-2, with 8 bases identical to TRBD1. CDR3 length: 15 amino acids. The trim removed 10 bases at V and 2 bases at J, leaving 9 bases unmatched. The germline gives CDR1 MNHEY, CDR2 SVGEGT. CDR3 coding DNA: TGTGCCACTGCGAACGGACAGGGAAACACCGGGGAGCTGTTTTTT. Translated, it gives CATANGQGNTGELFF.